This T cell receptor delta chain originates from a study of gamma-delta T cells after stem cell transplantation. TCRdb re-called the RT-PCR reads through CATT. Of under 2,500 delta-chain clones listed, 2% to 3% are singletons. Comment on this clone: Other DNA sequences in the sample encode the same CDR3.

The sequence came from a human donor. It is not recorded whose cells these are; they may come from a transplant donor. The material sequenced was gamma-delta T cells.

The CDR3 reads CACDALRLGDTGLIF. The CDR3 nucleotides are TGTGCCTGTGACGCCCTGAGACTGGGGGATACGGGACTCATCTTT. The chain carries TRDV2 and TRDJ1; TRDD3 matches 13 bases. Per germline, CDR1 GEAIGNYY and CDR2 EKD. This CDR3 region has 15 residues. J gave up 10 bases and V 3 bases, and 10 bases lay outside the gene matches.